This T cell receptor (beta chain) was obtained from a study of tumor and adjacent non-tumor tissue in lung cancer. General study findings and limits: Significantly higher TCR diversity was found in tumor than normal lung.

A remark on this clonotype: The antigen is undetermined.

Germline CDR1 is KGHDR and CDR2 is SFDVKD. The CDR3 runs 16 residues. V was trimmed by 4 bases and J by 2 bases, leaving 11 bases between them. RNA was extracted from bulk tissue without any cell sorting. Distant lung tissue was collected more than 3 cm away from the tumor edge. A modified ARM-PCR protocol with three rounds of nested PCR amplified TCRbeta. TCRdb passed the multiplex PCR reads through MiXCR, listing each CDR3 protein once. The sample has 90,000 to 100,000 distinct CDR3 sequences, roughly 78% seen once. The chain links TRBV24-1 to TRBJ2-6, with unresolved D. Sequenced: distant non-tumor lung tissue. This receptor was taken from a man in his sixties with small cell lung cancer. For the CDR3, the DNA is TGTGCCACCAGTGACTCTACACCACCTGGGGCCAACGTCCTGACTTTC. It is translated as CATSDSTPPGANVLTF.